This is a list of T cell receptor beta chains from one sample in a study of T-cell reconstitution after alpha-beta-depleted transplantation in children. MiXCR was run by TCRdb on the PCR reads, yielding one entry per CDR3 protein. Counted here are about 580,000 distinct CDR3 sequences, around 23% occurring once; the ten biggest clones make up roughly an eighth. The material sequenced was PBMCs, mostly from graft donor cells, taken 360 days after TCRalphabeta/CD19-depleted stem cell transplant. The receptor source for this set is a boy under two years old who had a stem cell transplant for acute myeloid leukemia, so the T cells may come from the graft donor. The CDR3 runs from the conserved cysteine through the conserved F or W. The D gene is left open where the match is weak. Where a row states a size, it is once, few, many or the class of an expanded clone; other rows omit it.

D	V	size	J	CDR3	DNA
TRBD1	TRBV28	-	TRBJ2-5	CASSSGPKTGLGQETQYF	TGTGCCAGCAGTTCCGGACCGAAGACAGGGTTAGGCCAAGAGACCCAGTACTTC
TRBD2	TRBV5-8	-	TRBJ2-1	CASFPKGTSRNEQFF	TGTGCCAGCTTTCCCAAAGGGACTAGCAGGAATGAGCAGTTCTTC
TRBD1	TRBV7-9	once	TRBJ2-7	CASSLGQGDLYEQYF	TGTGCCAGCAGCTTAGGACAGGGGGATCTGTACGAGCAGTACTTC
-	TRBV7-2	few	TRBJ2-7	CASSLERRVYEQYF	TGTGCCAGCAGCTTAGAGAGGCGGGTCTACGAGCAGTACTTC
-	TRBV9	many	TRBJ1-1	CASSAESGNTEAFF	TGTGCCAGCAGCGCGGAAAGCGGAAACACTGAAGCTTTCTTT
-	TRBV4-1	-	TRBJ2-1	CASSHDPPRSSNNEQFF	TGCGCCAGCAGCCACGACCCTCCCAGGTCTAGTAACAATGAGCAGTTCTTC
-	TRBV4-3	many	TRBJ1-1	CASSQETETNTEAFF	TGCGCCAGCAGCCAAGAGACGGAGACTAACACTGAAGCTTTCTTT
-	TRBV3-1	many	TRBJ2-2	CASSQDPVRANTGELFF	TGTGCCAGCAGCCAAGATCCAGTAAGGGCGAACACCGGGGAGCTGTTTTTT
-	TRBV12-3/TRBV12-4	few	TRBJ2-1	CASSLVYPGENNEQFF	TGTGCCAGCAGTTTAGTCTACCCGGGCGAGAACAATGAGCAGTTCTTC
TRBD2	TRBV7-2	-	TRBJ2-7	CASSLYTGLAYEQHF	TGTGCCAGCAGCCTATACACCGGACTAGCCTACGAGCAGCACTTC
TRBD1	TRBV5-6	many	TRBJ2-7	CASKPGTGGYPSSYEQYF	TGTGCCAGCAAACCCGGGACAGGGGGCTACCCGAGCTCCTACGAGCAGTACTTC
TRBD1	TRBV20-1	few	TRBJ1-2	CSAPRDSWGYTF	TGCAGTGCTCCCCGGGACAGCTGGGGCTACACCTTC
TRBD2	TRBV29-1	many	TRBJ2-7	CSVEDRGDYEQYF	TGCAGCGTTGAAGATCGGGGGGACTACGAGCAGTACTTC
-	TRBV20-1	-	TRBJ2-1	CSASRVANYNEQFF	TGCAGTGCTAGTCGAGTGGCAAACTACAATGAGCAGTTCTTC
-	TRBV12-3/TRBV12-4	many	TRBJ2-7	CASSPRGGLGYEQYF	TGTGCCAGCAGTCCGAGGGGGGGACTCGGCTACGAGCAGTACTTC
TRBD1	TRBV11-2	-	TRBJ1-1	CASSSRGAPTGSDTEAFF	TGTGCCAGCAGCTCTAGAGGGGCTCCGACAGGGTCGGACACTGAAGCTTTCTTT
TRBD1	TRBV20-1	many	TRBJ2-3	CSVRDSLTDTQYF	TGCAGTGTTCGGGACAGCTTGACAGATACGCAGTATTTT
-	TRBV4-3	many	TRBJ2-5	CASSQGLSETQYF	TGCGCCAGCAGCCAAGGACTTTCAGAGACCCAGTACTTC
TRBD2	TRBV5-1	once	TRBJ2-3	CASRWASGPTDTQYF	TGCGCCAGCCGGTGGGCTAGCGGACCCACAGATACGCAGTATTTT
-	TRBV4-1	few	TRBJ2-1	CASSQGLVVGVGSYNEQFF	TGCGCCAGCAGCCAAGGGTTGGTTGTCGGGGTTGGGTCCTACAATGAGCAGTTCTTC
-	TRBV20-1	-	TRBJ2-2	CSPRTNTGELFF	TGCAGTCCGCGGACGAACACCGGGGAGCTGTTTTTT
-	TRBV12-3/TRBV12-4	few	TRBJ1-5	CASSWMGEGRGVQPQHF	TGTGCCAGCAGTTGGATGGGGGAAGGGCGTGGGGTCCAGCCCCAGCATTTT
TRBD2	TRBV12-3/TRBV12-4	many	TRBJ2-3	CASRPRTSGTDTQYF	TGTGCCAGCAGGCCTCGTACTAGCGGCACAGATACGCAGTATTTT
TRBD1	TRBV4-3	few	TRBJ2-2	CASSYRQGANTGELFF	TGCGCCAGCAGCTATCGACAGGGCGCGAACACCGGGGAGCTGTTTTTT
-	TRBV20-1	-	TRBJ2-7	CSARDQKPTTRTFDEQYF	TGCAGTGCTAGAGATCAAAAGCCAACTACCCGGACATTTGACGAGCAGTACTTC
TRBD1	TRBV20-1	-	TRBJ1-4	CSAIRQGPTNEKLFF	TGCAGTGCTATCCGACAGGGACCAACTAATGAAAAACTGTTTTTT
-	TRBV15	few	TRBJ2-5	CATRGGFGTGETQYF	TGTGCCACCAGGGGGGGCTTTGGGACGGGGGAGACCCAGTACTTC
TRBD2	TRBV2	-	TRBJ2-5	CASSPGLVYGTQYF	TGTGCCAGCAGTCCGGGACTAGTATATGGGACCCAGTACTTC
TRBD1	TRBV24-1	few	TRBJ2-7	CATSDPGQGNYEQYF	TGTGCCACCAGTGACCCCGGACAGGGGAACTACGAGCAGTACTTC
TRBD1	TRBV12-3/TRBV12-4	many	TRBJ2-1	CASSLSDRVGTNHEQFF	TGTGCCAGCAGTCTCTCGGACAGGGTTGGGACGAATCATGAGCAGTTCTTC
-	TRBV6-1	-	TRBJ2-3	CASSEPGTATDTQYF	TGTGCCAGCAGTGAGCCTGGAACAGCTACAGATACGCAGTATTTT
TRBD1	TRBV9	-	TRBJ2-5	CASSTRQGDGETQYF	TGTGCCAGCAGCACCCGACAGGGAGATGGAGAGACCCAGTACTTC
-	TRBV12-3/TRBV12-4	-	TRBJ2-5	CASKGPGQGYVETQYF	TGTGCCAGCAAGGGACCGGGACAAGGTTACGTCGAGACCCAGTACTTC
-	TRBV12-3/TRBV12-4	few	TRBJ1-5	CASSRAGNQPQHF	TGTGCCAGCAGCCGCGCAGGGAATCAGCCCCAGCATTTT
-	TRBV7-9	-	TRBJ2-5	CASSLGGAKVTQYF	TGTGCCAGCAGCTTAGGAGGGGCCAAGGTGACCCAGTACTTC
TRBD2	TRBV4-3	few	TRBJ2-5	CASSQEVAGRQETQYF	TGCGCCAGCAGCCAAGAAGTAGCGGGGCGACAAGAGACCCAGTACTTC
TRBD2	TRBV11-1	many	TRBJ2-3	CASSPPPGRRGGDTQYF	TGTGCCAGCAGCCCACCCCCCGGGAGGCGGGGTGGAGATACGCAGTATTTT
-	TRBV20-1	-	TRBJ2-1	CSAREVKMGGGEQFF	TGCAGTGCTAGAGAGGTTAAAATGGGCGGTGGTGAGCAGTTCTTC
TRBD1	TRBV24-1	-	TRBJ2-1	CATSETGTASAGSYNEQFF	TGTGCCACCAGTGAAACCGGGACAGCTAGTGCCGGCTCCTACAATGAGCAGTTCTTC
-	TRBV15	many	TRBJ1-4	CATSRVREKLFF	TGTGCCACCAGCAGAGTCCGGGAAAAACTGTTTTTT
-	TRBV4-2	few	TRBJ2-5	CASSQVGSDMTRKETQYF	TGTGCCAGCAGCCAAGTTGGCTCAGATATGACGAGAAAAGAGACCCAGTACTTC
TRBD1	TRBV28	-	TRBJ2-1	CASSLSGTGSFNEQFF	TGTGCCAGCAGTTTATCCGGGACAGGGTCTTTTAATGAGCAGTTCTTC
TRBD1	TRBV6-1	few	TRBJ1-5	CASRNRGSQPQHF	TGTGCCAGCAGGAACAGGGGAAGTCAGCCCCAGCATTTT
-	TRBV29-1	few	TRBJ2-6	CSVVDGLSSGANVLTF	TGCAGCGTTGTCGACGGATTAAGCTCTGGGGCCAACGTCCTGACTTTC
-	TRBV11-2	-	TRBJ2-5	CASSYKVLGETQYF	TGTGCCAGCAGCTACAAGGTTCTAGGGGAGACCCAGTACTTC
-	TRBV12-3/TRBV12-4	many	TRBJ2-1	CASSKGPYPHNEQFF	TGTGCCAGCAGCAAGGGACCTTACCCCCACAATGAGCAGTTCTTC
TRBD2	TRBV20-1	once	TRBJ2-3	CSASSLAGVNTDTQYF	TGCAGTGCTAGCTCTCTAGCGGGGGTTAACACAGATACGCAGTATTTT
-	TRBV11-2	-	TRBJ2-5	CASSSDGTREETQYF	TGTGCCAGCAGCTCCGATGGAACTCGGGAGGAGACCCAGTACTTC
TRBD2	TRBV2	-	TRBJ2-1	CASSARSGVYNEQFF	TGTGCCAGCAGTGCTCGTAGCGGGGTGTACAATGAGCAGTTCTTC
-	TRBV7-6	-	TRBJ1-1	CASSLVGREVTEAFF	TGTGCCAGCAGCTTAGTTGGCAGGGAGGTAACTGAAGCTTTCTTT
-	TRBV12-3/TRBV12-4	few	TRBJ1-1	CASTETRTEGDTEAFF	TGTGCCAGCACCGAGACTAGGACAGAAGGGGACACTGAAGCTTTCTTT
TRBD2	TRBV5-1	once	TRBJ2-3	CASSLPGTSGTDTQYF	TGCGCCAGCAGCTTGCCTGGGACTAGCGGCACAGATACGCAGTATTTT
-	TRBV6-1	-	TRBJ1-5	CASSIYRVGQPQHF	TGTGCCAGCAGTATATACAGGGTTGGTCAGCCCCAGCATTTT
-	TRBV5-5	many	TRBJ1-6	CASSVYYNSPLHF	TGTGCCAGCAGCGTGTACTATAATTCACCCCTCCACTTT
-	TRBV28	many	TRBJ1-5	CASSPSYNQPQHF	TGTGCCAGCAGTCCTTCATACAATCAGCCCCAGCATTTT
TRBD2	TRBV14	-	TRBJ2-5	CASSLSGGDIQETQYF	TGTGCCAGCAGCCTCAGCGGGGGGGACATCCAAGAGACCCAGTACTTC
-	TRBV4-1	once	TRBJ2-5	CASSQGLQGGGVKTQYF	TGCGCCAGCAGCCAAGGCCTACAAGGAGGTGGTGTGAAGACCCAGTACTTC